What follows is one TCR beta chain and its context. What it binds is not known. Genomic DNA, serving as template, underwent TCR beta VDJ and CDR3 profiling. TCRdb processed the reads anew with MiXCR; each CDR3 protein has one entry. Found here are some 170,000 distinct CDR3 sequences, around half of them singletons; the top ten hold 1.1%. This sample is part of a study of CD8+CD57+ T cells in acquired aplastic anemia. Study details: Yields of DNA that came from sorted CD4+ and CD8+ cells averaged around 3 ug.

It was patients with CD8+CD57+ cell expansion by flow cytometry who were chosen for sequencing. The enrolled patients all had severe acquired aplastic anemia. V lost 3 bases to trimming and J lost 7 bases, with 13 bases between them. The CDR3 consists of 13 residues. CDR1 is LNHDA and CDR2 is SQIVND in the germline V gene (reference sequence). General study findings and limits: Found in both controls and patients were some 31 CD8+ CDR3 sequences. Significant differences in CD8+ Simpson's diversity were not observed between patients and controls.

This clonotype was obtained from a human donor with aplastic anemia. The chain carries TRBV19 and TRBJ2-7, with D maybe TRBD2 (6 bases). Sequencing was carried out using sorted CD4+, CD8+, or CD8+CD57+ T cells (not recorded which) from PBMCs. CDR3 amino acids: CASSIGGAGEQYF. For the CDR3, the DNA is TGTGCCAGTAGTATTGGAGGGGCAGGTGAGCAGTACTTC. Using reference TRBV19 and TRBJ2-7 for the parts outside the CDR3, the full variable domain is DGGITQSPKYLFRKEGQNVTLSCEQNLNHDAMYWYRQDPGQGLRLIYYSQIVNDFQKGDIAEGYSVSREKKESFPLTVTSAQKNPTAFYLCASSIGGAGEQYFGPGTRLTVT.